The text below deals with one T cell receptor beta chain. This entry comes from a study of shared clonotypes between healthy human individuals. V trimming: 4 bases; J trimming: 0 bases; junction bases outside the gene matches: 10. In germline, CDR1 is SGHRS, CDR2 YFSETQ. The CDR3 runs 18 residues. The naive CD8 fraction comprised CD45RO-negative cells positively selected for CCR7 and excluded terminally differentiated effector memory CD45RA+ cells. Each donor was a Caucasian adult residing in Nashville, Tennessee. Assay: immunoSEQ multiplex PCR; the TCRdb copy retains only in-frame clones and omits some. The sample lists about 2 million clones, less than 95% occurring once.

V is TRBV5-1 and J is TRBJ2-3; 11 bases map to TRBD1. This clonotype was sampled from a young man in good health. Material: naive CD8+ T cells sorted from blood. The CDR3 region is CASSPRTGGVSSTDTQYF. CDR3 DNA sequence: TGCGCCAGCAGCCCACGGACAGGGGGCGTTTCTAGCACAGATACGCAGTATTTT.